The 15 T cell receptor beta chains presented below share a single source sample, sequenced in a study of OX40 agonist ivuxolimab in advanced cancers. Profiled with immunoSEQ multiplex PCR; TCRdb holds only in-frame clones, not every one. The sample includes around 94,000 clones, roughly 90% of them seen just once. Sequencing used CD4+ or CD8+ T cells sorted from blood, obtained in a trial of the OX40 agonist ivuxolimab. Receptors originate from an adult with an advanced solid tumor such as melanoma, head and neck, liver or kidney cancer.

V gene TRBV11-2 combines with J gene TRBJ1-2; tentative D call: TRBD1 (5 bases). Trimming pared 0 bases from V and 6 bases from J, leaving 14 bases between. CDR1 is SGHAT, CDR2 FQNNGV, per germline. The CDR3 contains 15 residues. CDR3 protein: CASSLEAGRVDGYTF. In DNA, the CDR3 is TGTGCCAGCAGCTTAGAAGCAGGGCGGGTTGATGGCTACACCTTC.

The chain couples TRBV7-9 to TRBJ1-1; D gene uncertain. The CDR3 runs 13 residues. V shed 1 base and J shed 5 bases, with 8 bases lying between them. Germline lookup yields CDR1 SEHNR and CDR2 FQNEAQ (reference sequence). The CDR3 DNA sequence: TGTGCCAGCAGCTTAGGTGGCCGGACTGAAGCTTTCTTT. It translates to CASSLGGRTEAFF.

This clone was seen only once. As DNA, the CDR3 is TGTGCCAGCAGCCAAGCGGGGGACGGGACAGATACGCAGTATTTT. Encoded protein: CASSQAGDGTDTQYF. The chain employs TRBV5-5 and TRBJ2-3; TRBD2 matches 8 bases. Unmatched junction bases numbered 7, after V lost 4 bases and J lost 3 bases. Per the germline V gene, CDR1 is SGHKS and CDR2 is YYEKEE (reference sequence). The CDR3 has 15 residues.

The V call is TRBV27, the J call TRBJ2-5; 11 positions agree with TRBD2. The better agreement between TRBJ2-7 and the DNA end casts doubt on the J call. The CDR3 is made up of 15 amino acids. CDR1 and CDR2 from the germline V gene are MNHEY and SMNVEV (reference sequence). This CDR3 is CASSLRLAGLYEQYF. CDR3 in DNA: TGTGCCAGCAGTCTTCGACTAGCGGGATTATACGAGCAGTACTTC.

This clone was recorded a few times. The V and J genes are TRBV4-1 and TRBJ1-5; D perhaps matches TRBD1 (5 bases). Germline V gene sequence: CDR1 MGHRA, CDR2 YSYEKL. The V gene lost 5 bases and the J gene lost 5 bases, with 13 bases spanning the gap. The CDR3 totals 14 residues. In DNA, the CDR3 is TGCGCCAGCAGCTCCAGCGGGACCGATCAGCCCCAGCATTTT. This gives the protein CASSSSGTDQPQHF.

This chain links TRBV14 with TRBJ1-2; TRBD1 might be the D (6 bases). This CDR3 spans 15 amino acids. CDR1 is SGHDN and CDR2 is FVKESK in the germline V gene. The ends were cut back, 3 bases at V and 4 bases at J, with 15 bases in the middle. DNA for the CDR3: TGTGCCAGCAGCCAGACGGGGGGGGCCGTCTATGGCTACACCTTC. It translates to CASSQTGGAVYGYTF.

This chain links TRBV27 with TRBJ2-1; 8 bases align to TRBD2. V dropped 6 bases and J dropped 9; count of bases not matched to a gene: 13. Germline CDR1 reads MNHEY; CDR2 reads SMNVEV (reference sequence). The CDR3 sequence is 15 residues long. CDR3 DNA sequence: TGTGCCAGCAGACTCATCAACGCCGCGGGGGGTGAGCAGTTCTTC. Its protein product is CASRLINAAGGEQFF.

The V gene is TRBV9, the J gene TRBJ2-1; D is perhaps TRBD1 (5 bases). Trimming shortened V by 0 bases and J by 6 bases, and 16 bases separated the two germline ends. The CDR3 sequence is 16 residues long. Germline CDR1 and CDR2: SGDLS and YYNGEE. CDR3 sequence reads: CASSVGGRSALNEQFF. The CDR3 DNA sequence: TGTGCCAGCAGCGTAGGGGGCAGGTCCGCCCTCAATGAGCAGTTCTTC. The whole variable domain, remainder taken from reference TRBV9 and TRBJ2-1, is DSGVTQTPKHLITATGQRVTLRCSPRSGDLSVYWYQQSLDQGLQFLIQYYNGEERAKGNILERFSAQQFPDLHSELNLSSLELGDSALYFCASSVGGRSALNEQFFGPGTRLTVL.

V usage is TRBV4-1 and J usage is TRBJ1-3; a weak D match, TRBD1 (5 bases). The tail of the sequence fits TRBJ2-2 better, so the J call may be wrong. The CDR3 contains 17 residues. From germline, CDR1 is MGHRA and CDR2 YSYEKL. CDR3 nucleotide sequence: TGCGCCAGCAGCCAAGATCCCCCAGGGCGAGGCACCGGGGAGCTGTTTTTT. Its translation: CASSQDPPGRGTGELFF.

This chain connects TRBV6-5 to TRBJ2-2; the match to TRBD1 covers 8 bases. The CDR3 extends over 15 amino acids. Germline assignment: CDR1 MNHEY and CDR2 SVGAGI. The V segment lost 6 bases and the J segment 1 base; nucleotides outside the gene matches: 4. The CDR3 reads CASSPGQGNTGELFF. CDR3 nucleotides: TGTGCCAGCAGCCCTGGACAGGGGAACACCGGGGAGCTGTTTTTT.

This clone was found a few times. The chain employs TRBV19 and TRBJ2-7, with D hard to call. Per germline, CDR1 LNHDA and CDR2 SQIVND (reference sequence). The CDR3 spans 12 residues. V lost 5 bases and J lost 3, with 8 bases in between. CDR3 DNA: TGTGCCAGTAGTGACTGGTTCTACGAGCAGTACTTC. Translated, it gives CASSDWFYEQYF.

V gene TRBV7-9 combines with J gene TRBJ2-3; weak D call: TRBD1 (6 bases). The V and J ends lost 6 bases and 0 bases respectively, with 13 bases between them. This CDR3 spans 15 amino acids. Germline assignment: CDR1 SEHNR and CDR2 FQNEAQ (reference sequence). The CDR3 region has the DNA TGTGCCAGCAGTCATGGACAGAAAAGCACAGATACGCAGTATTTT. Translation gives CASSHGQKSTDTQYF. The complete variable domain, with remaining parts taken from reference TRBV7-9 and TRBJ2-3, reads DTGVSQNPRHKITKRGQNVTFRCDPISEHNRLYWYRQTLGQGPEFLTYFQNEAQLEKSRLLSDRFSAERPKGSFSTLEIQRTEQGDSAMYLCASSHGQKSTDTQYFGPGTRLTVL.

This chain joins TRBV5-4 and TRBJ2-3; D is perhaps TRBD2 (7 bases). From germline, CDR1 is SGHNT and CDR2 YYREEE (reference sequence). V was shortened by 0 bases and J by 5 bases, with 13 bases between the two germline ends. This CDR3 region has 15 residues. CDR3 in amino acids: CASSLGGGGRDTQYF. The DNA of the CDR3 is TGTGCCAGCAGCTTGGGGGGCGGGGGCAGAGATACGCAGTATTTT.

The chain carries TRBV15 and TRBJ2-2; D call uncertain. Germline V gives CDR1 LNHNV, CDR2 YYDKDF (reference sequence). This CDR3 contains 13 residues. V dropped 1 base and J dropped 6 bases, with 6 bases sitting between them. The CDR3 DNA reads TGTGCCACCAGCAGAGCGCCTTCCGGGGAGCTGTTTTTT. Translating gives CATSRAPSGELFF.

In its sample, this clone was seen once. The chain recombines TRBV27 with TRBJ2-7; D remains ambiguous. The ends were cut back, 3 bases at V and 4 bases at J, with 13 bases in the middle. Germline assignment: CDR1 MNHEY and CDR2 SMNVEV (reference sequence). This CDR3 spans 14 amino acids. CDR3 protein: CASSLTRGTYEQYF. CDR3 coding DNA: TGTGCCAGCAGTTTGACTCGTGGTACTTACGAGCAGTACTTC.